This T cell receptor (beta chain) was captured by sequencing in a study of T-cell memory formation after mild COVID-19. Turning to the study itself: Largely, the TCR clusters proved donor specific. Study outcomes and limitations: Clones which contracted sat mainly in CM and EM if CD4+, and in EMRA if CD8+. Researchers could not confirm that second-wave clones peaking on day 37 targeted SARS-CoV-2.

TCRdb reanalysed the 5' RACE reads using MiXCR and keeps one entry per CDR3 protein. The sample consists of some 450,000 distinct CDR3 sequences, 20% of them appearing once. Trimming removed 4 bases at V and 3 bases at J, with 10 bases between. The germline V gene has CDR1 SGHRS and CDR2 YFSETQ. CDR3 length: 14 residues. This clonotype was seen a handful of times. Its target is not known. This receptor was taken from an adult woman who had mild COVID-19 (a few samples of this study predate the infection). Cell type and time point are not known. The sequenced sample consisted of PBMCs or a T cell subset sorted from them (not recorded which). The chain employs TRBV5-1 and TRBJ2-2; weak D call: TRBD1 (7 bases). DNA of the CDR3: TGCGCCAGCAGCGCCAGGGGGGACACCGGGGAGCTGTTTTTT. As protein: CASSARGDTGELFF.